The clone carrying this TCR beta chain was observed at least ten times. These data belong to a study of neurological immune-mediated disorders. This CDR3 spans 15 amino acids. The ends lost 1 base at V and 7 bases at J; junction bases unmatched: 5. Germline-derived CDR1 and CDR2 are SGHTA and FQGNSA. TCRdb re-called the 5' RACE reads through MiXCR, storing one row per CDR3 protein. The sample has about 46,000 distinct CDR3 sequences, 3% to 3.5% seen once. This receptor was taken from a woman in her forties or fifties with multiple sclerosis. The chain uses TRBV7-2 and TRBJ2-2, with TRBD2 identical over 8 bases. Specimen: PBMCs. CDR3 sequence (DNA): TGTGCCAGCAGCTTAGGAGGGACTAGGCTCGGGGAGCTGTTTTTT. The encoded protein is CASSLGGTRLGELFF.